This entry lists 31 T cell receptor beta chains sequenced from one sample in a study of blood T cells in healthy people across ages. Combining a sample-barcoded 5' primer with a J-beta primer mix, a second PCR ran for about 7 to 11 cycles. TCRdb reanalysed the 5' RACE reads using MiXCR and keeps one entry per CDR3 protein. Among around 500,000 distinct CDR3 sequences listed, around a quarter were seen once. This sample was also put to use in a study of T cells of mothers and their children.

Sequencing input: blood. Receptors were obtained from a boy younger than 10 in good health.

The chain recombines TRBV19 with TRBJ1-1; D gene uncertain. This CDR3 spans 14 amino acids. Germline V lookup: CDR1 LNHDA, CDR2 SQIVND (reference sequence). V was trimmed by 10 bases and J by 6 bases, leaving 21 bases between them. The CDR3 reads CATGWGGLDPEAFF. The CDR3 DNA follows: TGTGCCACGGGCTGGGGAGGGCTGGACCCTGAAGCTTTCTTT.

This clonotype appeared a single time. The CDR3 loop reads CASSFGFSGRQNEQFF. CDR3 in DNA: TGTGCCAGCAGCTTTGGTTTTAGCGGGAGACAGAATGAGCAGTTCTTC. The chain links TRBV7-8 to TRBJ2-5; 9 nucleotides align to TRBD2. The J call may not be correct, given that the DNA end is closer to TRBJ2-1. CDR1 and CDR2 from the germline V gene are SGHVS and FQNEAQ. The CDR3 has 16 residues.

CDR3 protein: CASRGGGIPPQVETQYF. CDR3 DNA sequence: TGTGCCAGCAGAGGTGGAGGGATCCCGCCCCAGGTGGAGACCCAGTACTTC. The chain recombines TRBV12-3 or TRBV12-4 with TRBJ2-5; D is possibly TRBD2 (6 bases). The CDR3 totals 17 residues. The V end lost 6 bases, the J end lost 5 bases, and 25 bases lay between the germline ends.

The chain uses TRBV20-1 and TRBJ2-5, with 12 bases matching TRBD2. Matching the DNA end better, TRBJ2-1 makes the J call doubtful. Germline CDR1 reads DFQATT; CDR2 reads SNEGSKA (reference sequence). CDR3 size: 15 residues. This CDR3 reads CSARSGLAGGNEQFF. The CDR3, as DNA: TGCAGTGCTAGATCGGGGCTAGCGGGAGGGAATGAGCAGTTCTTC.

The chain recombines TRBV15 with TRBJ2-3; 7 positions match TRBD2. J was trimmed by 4 bases and V by 6 bases; bases with no gene match: 10. The length of the CDR3 is 15 residues. From germline, CDR1 is LNHNV and CDR2 YYDKDF (reference sequence). DNA of the CDR3: TGTGCCACCAGTCCTGATCGGGAGGTCCCAGATACGCAGTATTTT. It translates to CATSPDREVPDTQYF.

This clonotype was detected a few times. This could be a read error, since a much larger clone is one nucleotide away. As the CDR3 is not closed by the conserved phenylalanine or tryptophan, this likely results from a read error. The chain carries TRBV7-9 and TRBJ2-4; TRBD1 or TRBD2 may be the D gene (5 bases each). This CDR3 has 13 amino acids. Germline V CDR1 and CDR2: SEHNR, FQNEAQ (reference sequence). V was clipped by 4 bases and J by 4 bases, with 8 bases between them. As DNA, the CDR3 is TGTGCCAGCAGCTGGGACGGGAAAAACATTCAGTACCTC. Its translation: CASSWDGKNIQYL.

This clonotype was seen a handful of times. The CDR3 reads CASSQELRTSGRHEQYF. CDR3 coding DNA: TGCGCCAGCAGCCAAGAGCTGAGGACTAGCGGGAGACACGAGCAGTACTTC. The rearrangement links TRBV4-3 to TRBJ2-7, with 13 bases aligning to TRBD2. The junction had 7 bases not matched to a gene; V was cut back by 0 bases and J by 5 bases. Germline CDR1 and CDR2: LGHNA and YSLEER. This CDR3 comprises 17 residues.

This clonotype was recorded at least ten times. The chain combines TRBV3-1 with TRBJ1-2; TRBD1 might be the D (6 bases). Trimming stripped 4 bases from V and 5 bases from J, with 14 bases between. The germline CDR1 and CDR2 sequences are LGHDT and YNNKEL (reference sequence). The CDR3 sequence is 14 residues long. In DNA form, the CDR3 reads TGTGCCAGCAGCCGACGGGGCAGGGGATATGGCTACACCTTC. Translation: CASSRRGRGYGYTF.

V and J are TRBV6-1 and TRBJ2-6; TRBD1 matches at 10 bases. Germline V gene lookup returns CDR1 MNHNS and CDR2 SASEGT. The length of the CDR3 is 17 residues. V shed 6 bases and J 0 bases; nucleotides not matched to a gene: 5. The CDR3 protein is CASRATGGTSGANVLTF. The CDR3 DNA follows: TGTGCCAGCAGGGCGACAGGGGGCACCTCTGGGGCCAACGTCCTGACTTTC.

This clonotype was seen only a few times. The chain is built from TRBV19 and TRBJ2-5; D call uncertain. The last part of the DNA fits TRBJ2-7 better; the J call may be wrong. The germline V gene encodes CDR1 LNHDA and CDR2 SQIVND (reference sequence). CDR3 size: 14 residues. The CDR3 DNA sequence: TGTGCCAGTAGTATAGGGAGTTCTACTTACGAGCAGTACTTC. It translates to CASSIGSSTYEQYF.

This clonotype was recorded a few times. DNA of the CDR3: TGTGCCACCAGCAGAGAAAGCGGGGGCTATGGCTACACCTTC. Translating it yields CATSRESGGYGYTF. V is TRBV15 and J is TRBJ1-2; a weak D match, TRBD1 (5 bases). V dropped 0 bases and J dropped 4 bases, with 9 bases sitting between them. The CDR3 spans 14 residues. CDR1 and CDR2 from the germline V gene are LNHNV and YYDKDF (reference sequence).

The V call is TRBV7-9, the J call TRBJ1-6; D uncertain. Germline CDR1 reads SEHNR; CDR2 reads FQNEAQ (reference sequence). The V gene lost 5 bases and the J gene lost 8 bases, with 16 bases spanning the gap. CDR3 length: 15 amino acids. CDR3 sequence: CASSPMGRGHSPLHF. For the CDR3, the DNA is TGTGCCAGCAGCCCCATGGGGAGAGGGCATTCACCCCTCCACTTT.

V is TRBV9 and J is TRBJ2-7; a possible D gene is TRBD2 (6 bases). The CDR3 runs to 13 residues. The V end was cut by 3 bases, the J end by 3 bases, with 10 bases between. Germline V gene lookup returns CDR1 SGDLS and CDR2 YYNGEE. DNA of the CDR3: TGTGCCAGCAGCGATGGGCGGGGCTACGAGCAGTACTTC. Amino acid sequence: CASSDGRGYEQYF.

The CDR3 nucleotides are TGTGCCAGCAGCCAACGACTCCTGACAGGGTTGAGCGATCAGCCCCAGCATTTT. It yields the protein CASSQRLLTGLSDQPQHF. The chain combines TRBV4-2 with TRBJ1-5, with 7 bases identical to TRBD1. The CDR3 has 18 residues. Germline CDR1 and CDR2: LGHNA and YNFKEQ. Unmatched junction bases numbered 15, after V lost 2 bases and J lost 5 bases.

This clonotype was detected only a few times. The genes are TRBV9 and TRBJ1-2; 8 bases map to TRBD1. Looked up from germline, CDR1 is SGDLS and CDR2 is YYNGEE. The CDR3 has 16 residues. The trim removed 0 bases at V and 8 bases at J, leaving 12 bases unmatched. CDR3 sequence: CASSVDPRQGAGGYTF. The CDR3 DNA is TGTGCCAGCAGCGTAGATCCCCGCCAGGGGGCTGGGGGCTACACCTTC.

The chain couples TRBV7-8 to TRBJ2-5, with TRBD2 matching 12 bases. The CDR3 sequence is 18 residues long. Losses at the gene ends were 1 base for V and 3 bases for J; bases not matched to a gene: 9. Germline V gives CDR1 SGHVS, CDR2 FQNEAQ. CDR3 loop: CASSLVRRASGREETQYF. CDR3 DNA sequence: TGTGCCAGCAGCTTAGTACGGCGTGCTAGCGGGAGGGAAGAGACCCAGTACTTC.

The chain links TRBV5-1 to TRBJ2-1; D might be TRBD1 (5 bases). Germline CDR1 is SGHRS and CDR2 is YFSETQ. The V gene lost 4 bases and the J gene lost 6 bases, with 20 bases spanning the gap. This CDR3 contains 16 residues. The CDR3 nucleotides read TGCGCCAGCAGCCCTACGTCAGGGCAGACACTCAATGAGCAGTTCTTC. Translated: CASSPTSGQTLNEQFF.

This clonotype showed up just a few times. V and J are TRBV28 and TRBJ2-5, with D unclear. V lost 7 bases and J 5 bases, leaving 11 bases between the germline ends. The CDR3 extends over 12 amino acids. The germline CDR1 and CDR2 sequences are MDHEN and SYDVKM. The CDR3 protein is CASIDNGETQYF. The CDR3 DNA reads TGTGCCAGCATTGATAACGGGGAGACCCAGTACTTC. The full variable domain, rest sourced from reference TRBV28 and TRBJ2-5, is DVKVTQSSRYLVKRTGEKVFLECVQDMDHENMFWYRQDPGLGLRLIYFSYDVKMKEKGDIPEGYSVSREKKERFSLILESASTNQTSMYLCASIDNGETQYFGPGTRLLVL.

This sequence joins TRBV7-2 and TRBJ1-5, with 8 bases aligning to TRBD1. The CDR3 runs 18 residues. Per germline, CDR1 SGHTA and CDR2 FQGNSA. The junction had 12 bases not matched to a gene; V was cut back by 5 bases and J by 0 bases. The CDR3 coding sequence is TGTGCCAGCAGCGTCGGACAGGGAGTACCATATAGCAATCAGCCCCAGCATTTT. Protein sequence: CASSVGQGVPYSNQPQHF.

The J gene is TRBJ2-7, the V gene TRBV30; the D gene is possibly TRBD2 (5 bases). The CDR3 totals 15 residues. Germline values: CDR1 GTSNPN, CDR2 SVGIG (reference sequence). V lost 1 base and J 4 bases, leaving 17 bases between the germline ends. The CDR3 sequence: CAWSGGSKGVYEQYF. The CDR3 bases are TGTGCCTGGAGTGGGGGTTCCAAGGGAGTGTACGAGCAGTACTTC.

This rearrangement joins TRBV27 to TRBJ2-2; TRBD2 is a possible D gene (6 bases). Germline V CDR1 and CDR2: MNHEY, SMNVEV (reference sequence). V shed 5 bases and J shed 2 bases, with 15 bases lying between them. CDR3 length: 16 residues. CDR3 nucleotide sequence: TGTGCCAGCAGTGGACTACTGCTAGCTAACACCGGGGAGCTGTTTTTT. Its translation is CASSGLLLANTGELFF.

This clonotype was recorded many times. J is TRBJ2-2 and V is TRBV12-3 or TRBV12-4, with D perhaps matching TRBD2 (5 bases). The CDR3 sequence is 16 residues long. The V end lost 3 bases, the J end lost 3 bases, and 14 bases lay between the germline ends. The CDR3 spells CASSFRASRDTGELFF. The DNA for the CDR3 is TGTGCCAGCAGTTTTCGGGCTTCGCGGGACACCGGGGAGCTGTTTTTT.

J is TRBJ2-3 and V is TRBV7-2, with a possible D match to TRBD1 (6 bases). The length of the CDR3 is 14 residues. Deletions cut 3 bases from V and 1 base from J, with 8 bases between. Per the germline V gene, CDR1 is SGHTA and CDR2 is FQGNSA. CDR3 sequence reads: CASSFEGGTDTQYF. DNA for the CDR3: TGTGCCAGCAGCTTTGAGGGGGGCACAGATACGCAGTATTTT.

This chain connects TRBV28 to TRBJ2-1; 11 bases match TRBD2. CDR1 and CDR2 (germline): MDHEN, SYDVKM. The CDR3 length is 14 residues. V shed 8 bases, J shed 7 bases, and the junction held 7 bases outside the gene matches. The DNA for the CDR3 is TGTGCCAGCGAAACTAGCGGGAGTCTAAATGAGCAGTTCTTC. This gives the protein CASETSGSLNEQFF.

Many counts were recorded for this clonotype. This chain connects TRBV5-1 to TRBJ2-5; D is uncertain. Per germline, CDR1 SGHRS and CDR2 YFSETQ. The CDR3 has 13 amino acids. V was trimmed by 2 bases and J by 1 base, leaving 6 bases between them. The CDR3 nucleotides read TGCGCCAGCAGCTTTACGGCCCAAGAGACCCAGTACTTC. Translation gives CASSFTAQETQYF.

The J gene is TRBJ2-5, the V gene TRBV27; D perhaps matches TRBD1 (5 bases). With the DNA end fitting TRBJ2-7 better, the J assignment may be wrong. The CDR3 is 16 residues long. The germline V gene has CDR1 MNHEY and CDR2 SMNVEV (reference sequence). The CDR3 spells CASSFPPTGRSYEQYF. CDR3 in DNA: TGTGCCAGCAGTTTCCCACCAACAGGAAGGTCCTACGAGCAGTACTTC.

The chain carries TRBV12-3 or TRBV12-4 and TRBJ1-2; D possibly corresponds to TRBD1 (5 bases). The V end lost 7 bases, the J end lost 0 bases, and 12 bases lay between the germline ends. The CDR3 extends over 14 amino acids. The chain's CDR3 is CASMAGRSNYGYTF. CDR3 in DNA: TGTGCCAGCATGGCAGGGCGATCTAACTATGGCTACACCTTC.

J is TRBJ2-7 and V is TRBV3-1, with D unresolved. This CDR3 is built from 16 residues. Germline V gene sequence: CDR1 LGHDT, CDR2 YNNKEL (reference sequence). With 0 bases removed from V and 5 bases from J, the gap between germline ends came to 17 bases. The CDR3 DNA reads TGTGCCAGCAGCCAAGATGGACCCATTGGATTCGACGAGCAGTACTTC. Protein product: CASSQDGPIGFDEQYF.

This clonotype appeared a few times. The rearrangement links TRBV13 to TRBJ2-2; D is uncertain. The CDR3 is made up of 12 amino acids. Trimming left V 1 base short and J 7 bases short, with 4 bases between. In germline, CDR1 is PRHDT, CDR2 FYEKMQ (reference sequence). In DNA, the CDR3 is TGTGCCAGCAGCTTAGAGGGCGGGGAGCTGTTTTTT. Translated: CASSLEGGELFF.

This clonotype was observed many times. The CDR3 sequence: CASRLRGGFQETQYF. DNA of the CDR3: TGTGCCAGCAGGCTACGGGGGGGATTTCAAGAGACCCAGTACTTC. J is TRBJ2-5 and V is TRBV13; 8 bases are shared with TRBD2. The CDR3 runs 15 residues. Trimming took 6 bases from V and 2 from J; bases not matched to a gene: 8. Per germline, CDR1 PRHDT and CDR2 FYEKMQ (reference sequence).

The gene calls are TRBV29-1 and TRBJ1-5; no firm D call. This CDR3 has 14 amino acids. The V end was cut by 7 bases, the J end by 2 bases, with 15 bases between. Looked up from germline, CDR1 is SQVTM and CDR2 is ANQGSEA. Written as DNA, the CDR3 is TGCAGCGCCTCAGACACCTGGGGCAATCAGCCCCAGCATTTT. Its protein product is CSASDTWGNQPQHF. The whole variable domain, filled in from reference TRBV29-1 and TRBJ1-5, reads SAVISQKPSRDICQRGTSLTIQCQVDSQVTMMFWYRQQPGQSLTLIATANQGSEATYESGFVIDKFPISRPNLTFSTLTVSNMSPEDSSIYLCSASDTWGNQPQHFGDGTRLSIL.